This TCR beta chain was recovered during a study of shared clonotypes between healthy human individuals. Turning to the study itself: CD4 naive cells filled three plates per donor, CD4 memory three, CD8 naive two and CD8 memory one. The study, taken as a whole, reports: Compared with clonotypes that all four donors shared, non-shared clonotypes had lower generation probabilities. About 5% of naive CD4 clonotypes were shared across several donors.

A remark on this clone: Antigen unknown. This sample includes further DNA sequences coding for the same CDR3.

The CDR3 covers 14 residues. V was shortened by 5 bases and J by 4 bases, with 12 bases between the two germline ends. CDR1 and CDR2 from the germline V gene are SGHTA and FQGNSA. Using immunoSEQ multiplex PCR, the repertoire was profiled, and TCRdb retains in-frame clones only, with some absent. The sample has 640,000 or so clones; about 78% are singletons. The gene calls are TRBV7-2 and TRBJ1-5, with a weak D call TRBD1 (6 bases). The clonotype originates from a woman younger than 45 in good health. The sequenced sample consisted of memory CD4+ T cells sorted from blood. The subset denotes: CD45RA-negative fraction. For the CDR3, the DNA is TGTGCCAGCAGCCTAGAAGGGGGGAATCAGCCCCAGCATTTT. It codes for CASSLEGGNQPQHF.